Below are 11 T cell receptor beta chains sequenced from a single sample in a study of blood T cell repertoires in COVID-19. Data came from immunoSEQ multiplex PCR; TCRdb stores just in-frame clones and leaves some out. The sample consists of about 210,000 clones, 82% of them appearing once. Sample: peripheral blood. The receptor set was obtained from a woman between 70 and 85 years old with COVID-19, enrolled during active disease.

CDR3 in DNA: TGTGCCAGCAGCAACGGACTAGCGGGCACAGATACGCAGTATTTT. Its protein is CASSNGLAGTDTQYF. The chain links TRBV7-3 to TRBJ2-3, with 10 bases lining up with TRBD2. Germline trimming cut 5 bases from V and 1 base from J; bases unmatched to any gene: 3. Germline values: CDR1 SGHTA, CDR2 FQGTGA. The CDR3 consists of 15 residues.

The chain joins TRBV7-2 to TRBJ1-5; D is unclear. Germline assignment: CDR1 SGHTA and CDR2 FQGNSA. The CDR3 is 14 residues long. Trimming removed 0 bases at V and 0 bases at J, with 3 bases between. DNA for the CDR3: TGTGCCAGCAGCTTAGCATATAGCAATCAGCCCCAGCATTTT. Encoded protein: CASSLAYSNQPQHF.

The chain couples TRBV4-3 to TRBJ2-7; 7 bases map to TRBD1. The length of the CDR3 is 15 residues. The germline V gene has CDR1 LGHNA and CDR2 YSLEER. V shed 1 base and J 4 bases; nucleotides not matched to a gene: 7. The chain's CDR3 is CASSQGTGERYEQYF. The DNA of the CDR3 is TGCGCCAGCAGCCAAGGGACAGGCGAACGATACGAGCAGTACTTC.

V is TRBV10-1 and J is TRBJ2-7, with D unresolved. The CDR3 loop spans 15 amino acids. Trimming shortened V by 3 bases and J by 2 bases, and 14 bases separated the two germline ends. The germline CDR1 and CDR2 sequences are WNHNN and SYGVQD (reference sequence). In nucleotides, the CDR3 is TGCGCCAGCAGTGAACGAAGCGAGCCGACCTACGAGCAGTACTTC. It yields the protein CASSERSEPTYEQYF.

The rearrangement joins TRBV3-1 (or the pseudogene TRBV3-2) to TRBJ1-1; D is uncertain. Germline CDR1 reads LGHDT; CDR2 reads YNNKEL (reference sequence). The length of the CDR3 is 12 residues. V dropped 2 bases and J dropped 5 bases, with 6 bases sitting between them. The CDR3 nucleotides are TGTGCCAGCAGCCAACCCAATACTGAAGCTTTCTTT. Its translation: CASSQPNTEAFF.

The chain links TRBV29-1 to TRBJ1-6; TRBD1 matches 10 bases. Germline CDR1 is SQVTM and CDR2 is ANQGSEA. The CDR3 spans 14 residues. V was clipped by 5 bases and J by 8 bases; unmatched bases: 6. This CDR3 is CSVKYGQGDSPLHF. The CDR3 DNA reads TGCAGCGTTAAATATGGACAGGGGGATTCACCCCTCCACTTT.

This clone was detected a few times. The chain uses TRBV7-2 and TRBJ1-4; D might be TRBD1 (6 bases). V was pared by 1 base and J by 8 bases, with 14 bases between. CDR1 and CDR2 (germline): SGHTA, FQGNSA. This CDR3 region has 15 residues. The CDR3 sequence: CASSLGTGYLEKLFF. CDR3 nucleotides: TGTGCCAGCAGCTTAGGAACAGGGTATCTCGAAAAACTGTTTTTT.

The CDR3 reads CASSREQGPNTEAFF. The DNA of the CDR3 is TGCGCCAGCAGCCGGGAACAGGGTCCAAACACTGAAGCTTTCTTT. This chain joins TRBV5-1 and TRBJ1-1; TRBD1 is a possible D gene (6 bases). CDR1 is SGHRS, CDR2 YFSETQ, per germline. This CDR3 has 15 residues. Trimming cost V 4 bases and J 2 bases, with 15 bases left between them.

Notes on this clone: Other DNA sequences within the sample encode an identical CDR3. The J gene is TRBJ1-1, the V gene TRBV18; a possible D gene is TRBD1 (5 bases). With 1 base removed from V and 2 bases from J, the gap between germline ends came to 8 bases. Germline V gene data show CDR1 as KGHSH and CDR2 as LQKENI. CDR3 size: 14 residues. As DNA, the CDR3 is TGTGCCAGCTCACCACTGGACACCAACACTGAAGCTTTCTTT. Encoded protein: CASSPLDTNTEAFF.

This clone was recorded a few times. CDR3 sequence reads: CASSMTGTFSYEQYF. The DNA of the CDR3 is TGTGCCAGCAGCATGACCGGGACATTTTCCTACGAGCAGTACTTC. The rearrangement joins TRBV11-2 to TRBJ2-7, with a weak D call TRBD1 (6 bases). With 5 bases removed from V and 1 base from J, the gap between germline ends came to 15 bases. The CDR3 is made up of 15 amino acids. Germline CDR1 reads SGHAT; CDR2 reads FQNNGV.

Comment on this clone: A read error may account for a junction end that differs from germline. The chain joins TRBV15 to TRBJ1-1, with 8 bases aligning to TRBD1. CDR1 and CDR2 (germline): LNHNV, YYDKDF (reference sequence). The CDR3 is 14 amino acids. In DNA, the CDR3 is TGTGCCACCAGCGGAGACAGGGGTTCCACTGAAGCTTTCTTT. This translates into CATSGDRGSTEAFF.